What follows are 8 T cell receptor beta chains derived from one specimen sequenced in a study of PD-L1 blockade in urothelial cancer. Measured with immunoSEQ multiplex PCR; TCRdb has only the in-frame clones, and not every one. The data show about 84,000 clones, about 80% seen once. Sequenced material: PBMCs, taken around atezolizumab (anti-PD-L1) treatment. All receptors come from a man in his 70s with urothelial cancer.

This chain connects TRBV29-1 to TRBJ1-4, with TRBD1 as a possible D gene (5 bases). Germline V gene data show CDR1 as SQVTM and CDR2 as ANQGSEA. CDR3 size: 13 residues. Trimming left V 4 bases short and J 0 bases short, with 6 bases between. The CDR3 here is CSVVGATNEKLFF. The CDR3 DNA follows: TGCAGCGTTGTAGGGGCAACTAATGAAAAACTGTTTTTT. Full variable domain (remainder filled in from reference TRBV29-1 and TRBJ1-4): SAVISQKPSRDICQRGTSLTIQCQVDSQVTMMFWYRQQPGQSLTLIATANQGSEATYESGFVIDKFPISRPNLTFSTLTVSNMSPEDSSIYLCSVVGATNEKLFFGSGTQLSVL.

The rearrangement joins TRBV10-3 to TRBJ1-1, with 8 bases aligning to TRBD1. With 7 bases clipped from V and 6 bases from J, the junction kept 7 bases outside the gene matches. The CDR3 runs to 13 residues. The germline V gene has CDR1 ENHRY and CDR2 SYGVKD. CDR3 residues: CAIMTSGGAEAFF. The CDR3 DNA follows: TGTGCCATCATGACGTCAGGGGGCGCTGAAGCTTTCTTT.

This chain uses TRBV12-5 with TRBJ2-5; TRBD1 matches 8 bases. With V trimmed by 3 bases and J by 5 bases, 5 bases remained unmatched. The CDR3 loop spans 14 amino acids. Per the germline V gene, CDR1 is LGHNT and CDR2 is FRNRAP. The CDR3, as DNA: TGTGCTAGTGGTTTTGGGACAGGAGCCGAGACCCAGTACTTC. Amino acid sequence: CASGFGTGAETQYF.

This chain uses TRBV10-3 with TRBJ2-7; unclear D gene. The length of the CDR3 is 13 residues. V was trimmed by 3 bases and J by 0 bases, leaving 6 bases between them. The germline V gene encodes CDR1 ENHRY and CDR2 SYGVKD. CDR3: CAISESLSYEQYF. The CDR3 bases are TGTGCCATCAGTGAAAGCCTCTCCTACGAGCAGTACTTC.

V and J are TRBV6-5 and TRBJ2-2; D gene ambiguous. Germline CDR1 reads MNHEY; CDR2 reads SVGAGI. Trimming stripped 0 bases from V and 7 bases from J, with 9 bases between. The CDR3 contains 14 residues. Here the CDR3 DNA reads TGTGCCAGCAGTTACTCCTTTACCGGCGGGGAGCTGTTTTTT. This encodes CASSYSFTGGELFF.

This clone was seen a few times. This rearrangement joins TRBV6-5 to TRBJ1-2, with 8 bases lining up with TRBD1. CDR1 is MNHEY and CDR2 is SVGAGI in the germline V gene. The CDR3 consists of 14 residues. Trimming removed 5 bases from V and 2 bases from J; junction bases left unmatched: 4. CDR3 region: CASSRQGANYGYTF. As DNA, the CDR3 is TGTGCCAGCAGTCGCCAGGGGGCGAACTATGGCTACACCTTC.

The CDR3, as DNA: TGTGCCAGCAGTGAAGGCTATAACTATGGCTACACCTTC. Its translation is CASSEGYNYGYTF. This chain connects TRBV6-1 to TRBJ1-2; D call uncertain. This CDR3 is built from 13 residues. V dropped 1 base and J dropped 1 base, with 4 bases sitting between them. The V gene's germline CDR1 is MNHNS and CDR2 SASEGT.

The chain has TRBV9 and TRBJ2-2, with D possibly being TRBD2 (7 bases). Germline V gives CDR1 SGDLS, CDR2 YYNGEE. The CDR3 runs to 17 residues. Trimming shortened V by 2 bases and J by 4 bases, and 18 bases separated the two germline ends. CDR3 DNA sequence: TGTGCCAGCAGCGTGGGGGCTAGCGGAGCAGTCACCGGGGAGCTGTTTTTT. Its translation: CASSVGASGAVTGELFF. The whole variable domain, filled in from reference TRBV9 and TRBJ2-2, reads DSGVTQTPKHLITATGQRVTLRCSPRSGDLSVYWYQQSLDQGLQFLIQYYNGEERAKGNILERFSAQQFPDLHSELNLSSLELGDSALYFCASSVGASGAVTGELFFGEGSRLTVL.